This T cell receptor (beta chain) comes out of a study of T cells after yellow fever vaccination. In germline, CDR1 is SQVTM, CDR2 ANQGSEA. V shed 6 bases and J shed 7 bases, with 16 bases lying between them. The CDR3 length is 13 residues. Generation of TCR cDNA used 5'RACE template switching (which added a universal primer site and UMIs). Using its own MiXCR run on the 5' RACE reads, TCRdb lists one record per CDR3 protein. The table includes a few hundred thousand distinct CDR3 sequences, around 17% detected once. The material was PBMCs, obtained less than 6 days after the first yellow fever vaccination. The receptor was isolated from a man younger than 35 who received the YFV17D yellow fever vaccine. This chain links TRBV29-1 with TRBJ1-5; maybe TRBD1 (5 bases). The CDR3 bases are TGCAGCGTGAAGGCTCAGGGCGACCAGCCCCAGCATTTT. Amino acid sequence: CSVKAQGDQPQHF. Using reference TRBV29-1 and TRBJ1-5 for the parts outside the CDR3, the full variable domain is SAVISQKPSRDICQRGTSLTIQCQVDSQVTMMFWYRQQPGQSLTLIATANQGSEATYESGFVIDKFPISRPNLTFSTLTVSNMSPEDSSIYLCSVKAQGDQPQHFGDGTRLSIL.